Shown below are 12 T cell receptor beta chains from a single sample sequenced in a study of OX40 agonist ivuxolimab in advanced cancers. Repertoires were generated with immunoSEQ multiplex PCR, while TCRdb's copy carries only in-frame clones and drops some. The data show more than 50,000 clones, about 90% seen once. This specimen consisted of CD4+ or CD8+ T cells sorted from blood, obtained in a trial of the OX40 agonist ivuxolimab. The receptor source for this set is an adult with an advanced solid tumor such as melanoma, head and neck, liver or kidney cancer.

The chain links TRBV10-3 to TRBJ1-2; D is uncertain. This CDR3 spans 13 amino acids. Per the germline V gene, CDR1 is ENHRY and CDR2 is SYGVKD. Trimming removed 2 bases from V and 1 base from J, with 5 bases in between. The CDR3 DNA reads TGTGCCATCAGTGAGGGGGTTAACTATGGCTACACCTTC. It translates to CAISEGVNYGYTF.

This chain joins TRBV2 and TRBJ1-2; possibly TRBD1 for D (5 bases). Trimming removed 3 bases from V and 4 bases from J, with 15 bases in between. The CDR3 covers 15 residues. CDR1 and CDR2 from the germline V gene are SNHLY and FYNNEI. This CDR3 reads CASSEIRGPLYGYTF. DNA for the CDR3: TGTGCCAGCAGTGAGATAAGGGGCCCGCTCTATGGCTACACCTTC.

V gene TRBV5-1 combines with J gene TRBJ2-5, with 14 bases aligning to TRBD2. This CDR3 has 18 amino acids. Germline trimming cut 3 bases from V and 2 bases from J; bases unmatched to any gene: 9. Germline loops: CDR1 SGHRS, CDR2 YFSETQ. DNA of the CDR3: TGCGCCAGCAGCTCGGGGACTAGCGGGGGACCTCTTCAAGAGACCCAGTACTTC. Protein: CASSSGTSGGPLQETQYF.

The DNA for the CDR3 is TGTGCCAGCTCGCGGGGGGGCTTTAAAGAGACCCAGTACTTC. Residues: CASSRGGFKETQYF. The V call is TRBV7-2, the J call TRBJ2-5; 9 nucleotides line up with TRBD2. Germline V gene sequence: CDR1 SGHTA, CDR2 FQGNSA. The CDR3 covers 14 residues. Trimming took 8 bases from V and 3 from J; bases not matched to a gene: 7. Complete variable domain (other parts from reference TRBV7-2 and TRBJ2-5): GAGVSQSPSNKVTEKGKDVELRCDPISGHTALYWYRQSLGQGLEFLIYFQGNSAPDKSGLPSDRFSAERTGGSVSTLTIQRTQQEDSAVYLCASSRGGFKETQYFGPGTRLLVL.

This rearrangement joins TRBV5-1 to TRBJ2-5; no clear D. From germline, CDR1 is SGHRS and CDR2 YFSETQ. The V and J ends lost 0 bases and 2 bases respectively, with 8 bases between them. CDR3 length equals 14 residues. Here the CDR3 DNA reads TGCGCCAGCAGCTTGGAAAATACACAAGAGACCCAGTACTTC. Translating it yields CASSLENTQETQYF.

V and J are TRBV14 and TRBJ2-5; no firm D call. Trimming removed 4 bases from V and 2 bases from J, with 2 bases in between. The CDR3 spans 11 residues. Germline V gives CDR1 SGHDN, CDR2 FVKESK. CDR3 sequence: CASSLQETQYF. The CDR3 DNA is TGTGCCAGCAGCCTTCAAGAGACCCAGTACTTC. The entire variable domain, with the rest obtained from reference TRBV14 and TRBJ2-5, is as follows: EAGVTQFPSHSVIEKGQTVTLRCDPISGHDNLYWYRRVMGKEIKFLLHFVKESKQDESGMPNNRFLAERTGGTYSTLKVQPAELEDSGVYFCASSLQETQYFGPGTRLLVL.

This clone was seen only once. This chain joins TRBV7-6 and TRBJ2-3; the D call may be TRBD1 or TRBD2 (5 bases each). Germline V gene data show CDR1 as SGHVS and CDR2 as FNYEAQ. Trimming took 3 bases from V and 2 from J, leaving 12 bases between them. This CDR3 comprises 15 residues. CDR3 nucleotide sequence: TGTGCCAGCAGCTTGAGGGACCGGATCACAGATACGCAGTATTTT. This encodes CASSLRDRITDTQYF.

The rearrangement links TRBV7-2 to TRBJ1-1, with a weak D call TRBD1 (6 bases). Per the germline V gene, CDR1 is SGHTA and CDR2 is FQGNSA. This CDR3 has 15 amino acids. V was trimmed by 6 bases and J by 1 base, leaving 15 bases between them. The CDR3 bases are TGTGCCAGCAGACCACAACAGGGCGGGAACACTGAAGCTTTCTTT. It codes for CASRPQQGGNTEAFF.

The chain is built from TRBV7-2 and TRBJ2-7; no firm D call. V dropped 1 base and J dropped 3 bases, with 4 bases sitting between them. The CDR3 extends over 12 amino acids. Germline loops: CDR1 SGHTA, CDR2 FQGNSA. CDR3 amino acids: CASSLVSYEQYF. CDR3 bases: TGTGCCAGCAGCTTAGTCAGCTACGAGCAGTACTTC.

This clone was recorded only once. One end of the junction does not line up with germline, which may come from a read error. The gene calls are TRBV28 and TRBJ2-7; D tentatively fits TRBD1 or TRBD2 (8 bases each). CDR1 is MDHEN and CDR2 is SYDVKM in the germline V gene. The CDR3 has 15 residues. The CDR3 reads CASSQLDRDVPGGGF. The CDR3 region has the DNA TGTGCCAGCAGTCAACTGGACAGGGATGTCCCCGGGGGGGGTTTC.

The rearrangement uses TRBV6-1 and TRBJ2-7; D is possibly TRBD1 (6 bases). The germline gives CDR1 MNHNS, CDR2 SASEGT. V shed 6 bases and J shed 7 bases, with 16 bases lying between them. The CDR3 is 13 amino acids. The CDR3 nucleotides are TGTGCCAGCAGCGAAACAGGGTTAAGGGAGCAGTACTTC. This codes for CASSETGLREQYF.

The chain has TRBV5-1 and TRBJ2-6, with D perhaps assigned TRBD1 or TRBD2 (6 bases each). The V and J ends lost 4 bases and 1 base respectively, with 18 bases between them. CDR3 length equals 18 residues. Germline CDR1 and CDR2: SGHRS and YFSETQ. DNA of the CDR3: TGCGCCAGCAGCAGCCCCGGGACACGGGGGTCTGGGGCCAACGTCCTGACTTTC. As protein: CASSSPGTRGSGANVLTF.